This T cell receptor beta chain came from a study of identical twins' blood T cells. From germline, CDR1 is MDHEN and CDR2 SYDVKM. This CDR3 contains 17 residues. V lost 3 bases to trimming and J lost 4 bases, with 21 bases between them. Donors were six healthy women in three monozygous twin pairs. MiXCR was run by TCRdb on the 5' RACE reads, yielding one entry per CDR3 protein. Among fewer than 450,000 distinct CDR3 sequences listed, approximately 30% were seen once. This clonotype was seen more than once but under ten times. This sequence joins TRBV28 and TRBJ1-1; the D gene is possibly TRBD1 (5 bases). This TCR was sampled from a woman aged 18-49 years in good health. Sequencing was performed on PBMCs. The CDR3 nucleotides read TGTGCCAGCAGTTTCCCCGGGGCGGGACGGCCCGGCACTGAAGCTTTCTTT. Protein sequence: CASSFPGAGRPGTEAFF.